The next 27 T cell receptor beta chains were all read from a single sample in a study of blood T cell repertoires in COVID-19. Libraries were prepared by immunoSEQ multiplex PCR; TCRdb keeps only in-frame clonotypes and omits some of them. The table includes fewer than 300,000 clones, around 87% detected once. The material sequenced was peripheral blood. These receptors originate from a woman aged 40 to 50 who had recovered from COVID-19.

V and J are TRBV9 and TRBJ2-1; tentatively, D is TRBD1 (7 bases). The CDR3 spans 15 residues. CDR1 is SGDLS, CDR2 YYNGEE, per germline. V shed 4 bases and J shed 1 base, with 12 bases lying between them. The CDR3 nucleotides read TGTGCCAGCAGCCCCCCAGGGGGGTCCTACAATGAGCAGTTCTTC. Protein: CASSPPGGSYNEQFF.

The rearrangement joins TRBV7-2 to TRBJ1-6; weak D call: TRBD1 (6 bases). The germline V and J ends were trimmed by 2 bases and 9 bases, with 11 bases remaining between them. This CDR3 contains 14 residues. Germline CDR1 and CDR2: SGHTA and FQGNSA. This chain's CDR3 is CASSLQLQGSPLHF. For the CDR3, the DNA is TGTGCCAGCAGCTTACAACTACAGGGTTCACCCCTCCACTTT.

The V gene is TRBV19, the J gene TRBJ2-3; D is unresolved. This CDR3 contains 15 residues. From germline, CDR1 is LNHDA and CDR2 SQIVND (reference sequence). V was clipped by 5 bases and J by 6 bases, with 18 bases between them. CDR3 residues: CASSGLSLTSDTQYF. The CDR3 region has the DNA TGTGCCAGTAGTGGGCTATCTCTGACATCGGATACGCAGTATTTT.

The chain is built from TRBV5-1 and TRBJ2-7; 8 positions agree with TRBD1. The CDR3 has 16 residues. The germline CDR1 and CDR2 sequences are SGHRS and YFSETQ. The junction had 19 bases not matched to a gene; V was cut back by 5 bases and J by 9 bases. The CDR3 DNA sequence: TGCGCCAGCAGTTTGACCTCCGGGACAGGCGGGCGTGGGCAGTACTTC. It translates to CASSLTSGTGGRGQYF.

The CDR3 nucleotides read TGTGCCAGCAGCGACGACAGGGCATGGGGTGAAAAACTGTTTTTT. Translating it yields CASSDDRAWGEKLFF. This sequence joins TRBV9 and TRBJ1-4; 7 nucleotides match TRBD1. The CDR3 covers 15 residues. With 3 bases clipped from V and 7 bases from J, the junction kept 9 bases outside the gene matches. The germline V gene has CDR1 SGDLS and CDR2 YYNGEE.

V is TRBV12-3 or TRBV12-4 and J is TRBJ1-2; D possibly corresponds to TRBD1 (5 bases). There are 13 residues in the CDR3. V was clipped by 1 base and J by 6 bases, with 9 bases between them. The CDR3 region is CASSLGTGDGYTF. The CDR3 DNA follows: TGTGCCAGCAGTTTAGGTACGGGGGATGGCTACACCTTC.

This chain joins TRBV11-2 and TRBJ1-5; D gene unclear. The CDR3 sequence is 13 residues long. Germline CDR1 and CDR2: SGHAT and FQNNGV. With 1 base removed from V and 4 bases from J, the gap between germline ends came to 5 bases. The CDR3 nucleotides read TGTGCCAGCAGCTTAGCCCTTAATCAGCCCCAGCATTTT. This sequence encodes CASSLALNQPQHF.

This clone was seen a single time. The chain employs TRBV5-4 and TRBJ2-7, with 11 bases identical to TRBD2. Per the germline V gene, CDR1 is SGHNT and CDR2 is YYREEE (reference sequence). The CDR3 covers 17 residues. V shed 0 bases and J 0 bases; nucleotides not matched to a gene: 5. CDR3 sequence reads: CASSLGLAGGRSYEQYF. The CDR3 DNA sequence: TGTGCCAGCAGCTTGGGGCTAGCGGGGGGCCGCTCCTACGAGCAGTACTTC.

The chain links TRBV4-3 to TRBJ2-1; 15 bases are shared with TRBD2. CDR1 is LGHNA and CDR2 is YSLEER in the germline V gene. The CDR3 is made up of 16 amino acids. V was clipped by 4 bases and J by 10 bases; unmatched bases: 8. CDR3 DNA: TGCGCCAGCAGCCTCCGGACTAGCGGGGGGGCCAGGGAGCAGTTCTTC. It codes for CASSLRTSGGAREQFF.

V gene TRBV5-1 combines with J gene TRBJ1-4, with 10 positions matching TRBD1. Losses at the gene ends were 5 bases for V and 7 bases for J; bases not matched to a gene: 14. Germline V gene lookup returns CDR1 SGHRS and CDR2 YFSETQ. The CDR3 runs to 17 residues. CDR3 sequence: CASSSRDRGTFGEKLFF. For the CDR3, the DNA is TGCGCCAGCAGTTCCCGGGACAGGGGAACGTTTGGTGAAAAACTGTTTTTT.

V gene TRBV27 combines with J gene TRBJ1-5; D not certain. CDR1 and CDR2 (germline): MNHEY, SMNVEV (reference sequence). This CDR3 is built from 12 residues. V lost 6 bases and J 7 bases, leaving 10 bases between the germline ends. The CDR3 DNA reads as TGTGCCAGCAGCCCTCCGGGGCAGCCCCAGCATTTT. This translates into CASSPPGQPQHF.

CDR3 region: CASSLVASGASTDTQYF. The CDR3 DNA reads TGCGCCAGCAGCTTGGTGGCTAGCGGGGCTAGCACAGATACGCAGTATTTT. The chain recombines TRBV5-1 with TRBJ2-3; 9 nucleotides align to TRBD2. Germline CDR1 reads SGHRS; CDR2 reads YFSETQ. The CDR3 has 17 residues. V was clipped by 0 bases and J by 0 bases; unmatched bases: 5.

The sample holds one count of this clone. The chain links TRBV5-6 to TRBJ1-2, with a weak D call TRBD1 (5 bases). The germline gives CDR1 SGHDT, CDR2 YYEEEE. CDR3 length equals 14 residues. Trimming cost V 4 bases and J 0 bases, with 10 bases left between them. CDR3 nucleotide sequence: TGTGCCAGCAGCGTGGGACTTGCTAACTATGGCTACACCTTC. Translation: CASSVGLANYGYTF.

The chain has TRBV7-2 and TRBJ1-1; tentative D call: TRBD1 (5 bases). This CDR3 is 13 amino acids long. V was cut by 4 bases and J by 6 bases, with 12 bases left in between. The germline V gene has CDR1 SGHTA and CDR2 FQGNSA. CDR3 amino acids: CASSSGHRSEAFF. DNA for the CDR3: TGTGCCAGCAGCTCAGGACACCGCTCTGAAGCTTTCTTT.

V is TRBV7-9 and J is TRBJ1-2; no definite D call. The V and J ends lost 2 bases and 8 bases respectively, with 18 bases between them. The germline V gene encodes CDR1 SEHNR and CDR2 FQNEAQ (reference sequence). The CDR3 sequence is 15 residues long. CDR3 loop: CASSLFVAETRGYTF. The CDR3 coding sequence is TGTGCCAGCAGCTTATTTGTCGCCGAAACCCGGGGCTACACCTTC.

V and J are TRBV9 and TRBJ2-7, with D possibly being TRBD2 (6 bases). The V gene lost 4 bases and the J gene lost 5 bases, with 16 bases spanning the gap. CDR1 and CDR2 (germline): SGDLS, YYNGEE. The CDR3 length is 14 residues. The DNA of the CDR3 is TGTGCCAGCAGCTTAATCGGAGGGAGAGACGAGCAGTACTTC. Translation gives CASSLIGGRDEQYF.

This clone was recorded only once. The chain carries TRBV3-1 (or the pseudogene TRBV3-2) and TRBJ1-4, with 7 bases matching TRBD1. CDR3 length: 15 amino acids. Germline CDR1 is LGHDT and CDR2 is YNNKEL (reference sequence). After removal of 1 base from V and 4 bases from J, the junction contained 3 bases not matched to a gene. The CDR3 here is CASSQGTGLNEKLFF. The CDR3 bases are TGTGCCAGCAGCCAAGGGACAGGACTTAATGAAAAACTGTTTTTT.

The CDR3 loop is CASSYSRGYDNQPQHF. In nucleotides, the CDR3 is TGTGCCAGCAGTTACTCAAGAGGGTATGACAATCAGCCCCAGCATTTT. V is TRBV6-6 and J is TRBJ1-5; unclear D gene. The CDR3 is made up of 16 amino acids. V lost 0 bases to trimming and J lost 3 bases, with 12 bases between them. The germline CDR1 and CDR2 sequences are MNHNY and SVGAGI (reference sequence).

This chain uses TRBV18 with TRBJ1-6; D is perhaps TRBD1 (5 bases). CDR1 is KGHSH and CDR2 is LQKENI in the germline V gene. The CDR3 length is 17 residues. V was clipped by 3 bases and J by 3 bases, with 15 bases between them. CDR3 in amino acids: CASSPVRVGLYNSPLHF. The CDR3 region has the DNA TGTGCCAGCTCACCGGTAAGGGTGGGACTCTATAATTCACCCCTCCACTTT.

The chain has TRBV16 and TRBJ2-7, with TRBD1 matching 7 bases. Per germline, CDR1 KGHSY and CDR2 FQNENV. This CDR3 region has 14 residues. Trimming took 5 bases from V and 4 from J; bases not matched to a gene: 8. In DNA, the CDR3 is TGTGCCAGCAGCTTCTTGACAGGGTGGTACGAGCAGTACTTC. Amino acid sequence: CASSFLTGWYEQYF.

This clone has a handful of counts. The rearrangement joins TRBV5-1 to TRBJ2-7; 8 nucleotides agree with TRBD1. Germline V gene sequence: CDR1 SGHRS, CDR2 YFSETQ. J gave up 2 bases and V 0 bases, and 1 base lay outside the gene matches. The CDR3 sequence is 14 residues long. The CDR3 loop reads CASSLAGQAYEQYF. For the CDR3, the DNA is TGCGCCAGCAGCTTGGCGGGACAGGCCTACGAGCAGTACTTC. Together with reference TRBV5-1 and TRBJ2-7, the CDR3 gives the full variable domain: KAGVTQTPRYLIKTRGQQVTLSCSPISGHRSVSWYQQTPGQGLQFLFEYFSETQRNKGNFPGRFSGRQFSNSRSEMNVSTLELGDSALYLCASSLAGQAYEQYFGPGTRLTVT.

This clone was detected only once. This rearrangement joins TRBV10-3 to TRBJ2-3, with 9 bases lining up with TRBD2. CDR1 is ENHRY and CDR2 is SYGVKD in the germline V gene. CDR3 length: 15 residues. V lost 2 bases and J lost 6; bases outside the gene matches: 6. The CDR3: CAISEIAGAGDTQYF. Written as DNA, the CDR3 is TGTGCCATCAGTGAGATAGCGGGGGCAGGGGATACGCAGTATTTT.

This clone was recorded only once. The CDR3 nucleotides are TGCGCCAGCAGCATTGGCTTGTCGGGGTCCTACAATGAGCAGTTCTTC. It codes for CASSIGLSGSYNEQFF. V gene TRBV5-1 combines with J gene TRBJ2-1, with D tentatively TRBD2 (5 bases). The V end lost 4 bases, the J end lost 1 base, and 15 bases lay between the germline ends. Germline values: CDR1 SGHRS, CDR2 YFSETQ. CDR3 length: 16 amino acids.

The rearrangement joins TRBV27 to TRBJ2-4, with D possibly being TRBD2 (5 bases). The CDR3 is 14 residues long. Per the germline V gene, CDR1 is MNHEY and CDR2 is SMNVEV (reference sequence). The V end was cut by 6 bases, the J end by 1 base, with 10 bases between. CDR3 sequence: CASRNREAKNIQYF. In nucleotides, the CDR3 is TGTGCCAGCAGAAATAGGGAGGCCAAAAACATTCAGTACTTC.

The gene calls are TRBV9 and TRBJ1-6, with D perhaps matching TRBD1 (6 bases). The V gene lost 0 bases and the J gene lost 10 bases, with 14 bases spanning the gap. The CDR3 length is 15 residues. The V gene's germline CDR1 is SGDLS and CDR2 YYNGEE. The chain's CDR3 is CASSVDRGAGSPLHF. In nucleotides, the CDR3 is TGTGCCAGCAGCGTAGATCGGGGGGCCGGGTCACCCCTCCACTTT. The full variable domain, its missing parts supplied by reference TRBV9 and TRBJ1-6, is DSGVTQTPKHLITATGQRVTLRCSPRSGDLSVYWYQQSLDQGLQFLIQYYNGEERAKGNILERFSAQQFPDLHSELNLSSLELGDSALYFCASSVDRGAGSPLHFGNGTRLTVT.

The chain's CDR3 is CASSGQGASSVGYTF. The CDR3 DNA sequence: TGTGCCAGCAGTGGGCAGGGGGCCTCTTCTGTTGGCTACACCTTC. The V call is TRBV2, the J call TRBJ1-2; TRBD1 aligns across 8 bases. The germline gives CDR1 SNHLY, CDR2 FYNNEI. Losses at the gene ends were 4 bases for V and 7 bases for J; bases not matched to a gene: 11. This CDR3 has 15 amino acids.

This rearrangement joins TRBV2 to TRBJ1-1, with D unresolved. Germline assignment: CDR1 SNHLY and CDR2 FYNNEI. The CDR3 contains 13 residues. V was shortened by 5 bases and J by 1 base, with 8 bases between the two germline ends. The CDR3 sequence: CASSNKWNTEAFF. The CDR3, as DNA: TGTGCCAGCAGTAACAAATGGAACACTGAAGCTTTCTTT.